Following are 27 T cell receptor beta chains from one sample sequenced in a study of T cells in women clearing cervical HPV infection. Produced via immunoSEQ multiplex PCR; TCRdb's table is partial and in-frame only. The sample features under 35,000 clones, with about 3.7% in its top ten. Sequencing was done on a sample of blood buffy coat. The receptors here all came from a woman aged 18 to 75 with a cervical HPV16 infection that either progressed to CIN3+ or cleared (not recorded which).

As concerns this clone: The CDR3 end is not reached by the read, which stops 3 residues before it; the germline J gene fills it in. The chain joins TRBV20-1 to TRBJ1-6; D unresolved. Germline-derived CDR1 and CDR2 are DFQATT and SNEGSKA (reference sequence). The V gene lost 1 base and the J gene lost 7 bases, with 8 bases spanning the gap. The CDR3 spans 13 residues. CDR3 in amino acids: CSARAQPNSPLHF. The sequenced part of the CDR3 DNA is TGCAGTGCTAGAGCACAGCCGAATTCACCC.

A note on this clone: The CDR3 is cut off 3 residues early in the read; its end comes from the germline J gene. The rearrangement uses TRBV19 and TRBJ1-2; D remains unclear. The V gene lost 7 bases and the J gene lost 2 bases, with 14 bases spanning the gap. Germline CDR1 and CDR2: LNHDA and SQIVND (reference sequence). This CDR3 is 14 amino acids long. CDR3 bases read: TGTGCCAGTACCCCCCTGCGGTCAAACTATGGC. Encoded protein: CASTPLRSNYG. The full CDR3 protein is CASTPLRSNYGYTF.

With regard to this clone: The missing CDR3 end, 3 residues past where the read stops, is filled in from the germline J gene. This chain links TRBV13 with TRBJ1-3; no clear D. The ends were cut back, 4 bases at V and 3 bases at J, with 7 bases in the middle. In germline, CDR1 is PRHDT, CDR2 FYEKMQ (reference sequence). This CDR3 is built from 13 residues. CDR3 region: CASSSPYGNTIYF. The CDR3 bases that were read are TGTGCCAGCAGCTCTCCCTATGGAAACACC.

In the case of this clone: The CDR3 end lies 3 residues beyond the end of the read and is filled in from the germline J gene. The rearrangement links TRBV6-2 or TRBV6-3 to TRBJ2-2; D gene unclear. Germline V CDR1 and CDR2: MNHEY, SVGEGT. Trimming took 0 bases from V and 4 from J, leaving 15 bases between them. The CDR3 is made up of 17 amino acids. CDR3 DNA, as far as it was read: TGTGCCAGCAGTTACTCGATATCAGCGACTCTCACCGGGGAG. Its translation is CASSYSISATLTGE. The entire CDR3 reads CASSYSISATLTGELFF.

Turning to this clone: The read halts 3 residues ahead of the CDR3 end, with the missing end drawn from the germline J gene. This chain joins TRBV5-6 and TRBJ2-5, with 10 bases identical to TRBD1. The V gene end was trimmed by 4 bases and the J gene end by 5 bases; junction bases not matched to a gene: 8. CDR3 length: 15 residues. CDR1 and CDR2 from the germline V gene are SGHDT and YYEEEE. The sequenced CDR3 bases are TGTGCCAGCAGCCCCCCCGACAGGGGGCGGGAGACC. It translates to CASSPPDRGRET. The whole CDR3 reads CASSPPDRGRETQYF.

Concerning this clone itself: The CDR3 end is not reached by the read, which stops 3 residues before it; the germline J gene fills it in. V and J are TRBV19 and TRBJ2-3, with D maybe TRBD2 (6 bases). This CDR3 comprises 14 residues. Germline V lookup: CDR1 LNHDA, CDR2 SQIVND (reference sequence). V dropped 7 bases and J dropped 5 bases, with 16 bases sitting between them. CDR3 DNA, as far as it was read: TGTGCCAGTAAGTGGGACTCCAGTCGAGATACG. Translated: CASKWDSSRDT. The CDR3, in full, reads CASKWDSSRDTQYF.

Concerning this clone itself: The read ends 3 residues shy of where the CDR3 ends; the end is completed using the germline J gene. The rearrangement uses TRBV30 and TRBJ1-5; D is possibly TRBD1 (5 bases). Germline loops: CDR1 GTSNPN, CDR2 SVGIG (reference sequence). The ends were cut back, 5 bases at V and 3 bases at J, with 11 bases in the middle. This CDR3 has 13 amino acids. CDR3 DNA (partial): TGTGCCTGGGGAGGAGGGGACAATCAGCCC. This codes for CAWGGGDNQP. The CDR3 as a whole reads CAWGGGDNQPQHF.

Worth noting for this clone: With the read ending 3 residues before the CDR3 end, the germline J gene is used to fill in that end. The V call is TRBV7-9, the J call TRBJ1-2, with a possible D match to TRBD1 (6 bases). Germline V lookup: CDR1 SEHNR, CDR2 FQNEAQ (reference sequence). The CDR3 sequence is 14 residues long. The CDR3 sequence is CASSPPGQTLDYTF. The sequenced part of the CDR3 DNA is TGTGCCAGCAGCCCTCCGGGACAAACCCTCGAC.

In the case of this clone: The read terminates 3 residues before the CDR3 end, so the remaining end is supplied by the germline J gene. The chain recombines TRBV10-3 with TRBJ1-5; D is unresolved. Germline V CDR1 and CDR2: ENHRY, SYGVKD. V was shortened by 8 bases and J by 9 bases, with 14 bases between the two germline ends. The CDR3 covers 12 residues. CDR3 loop: CAIGEERGPQHF. The sequenced CDR3 bases are TGTGCCATCGGGGAGGAGCGGGGGCCC.

Comments on this clone: Sequencing ends 3 residues short of the CDR3 end; the germline J gene provides the rest. This chain connects TRBV20-1 to TRBJ2-5; 11 nucleotides align to TRBD2. V was pared by 3 bases and J by 5 bases, with 5 bases of the junction left unmatched. The V gene's germline CDR1 is DFQATT and CDR2 SNEGSKA (reference sequence). The CDR3 contains 14 residues. The CDR3 is CSARSSGRIETQYF. Partial CDR3 DNA: TGCAGTGCTAGGTCTAGCGGGAGGATCGAGACC.

Concerning this clone: The read is 3 residues too short to cover the CDR3 end, so that end is filled in from the germline J gene. The chain employs TRBV19 and TRBJ2-1; 8 bases are shared with TRBD1. Per germline, CDR1 LNHDA and CDR2 SQIVND (reference sequence). Trimming removed 5 bases from V and 4 bases from J; junction bases left unmatched: 10. CDR3 length: 16 residues. The sequenced part of the CDR3 DNA is TGTGCCAGTAGTGGCGGCCGGGACAGGAGGTACAATGAG. Residues: CASSGGRDRRYNE. The complete CDR3 protein is CASSGGRDRRYNEQFF.

As concerns this clone: The read halts 3 residues ahead of the CDR3 end, with the missing end drawn from the germline J gene. This rearrangement joins TRBV5-8 to TRBJ2-1; TRBD1 aligns across 7 bases. J gave up 9 bases and V 4 bases, and 10 bases lay outside the gene matches. The CDR3 is 14 residues long. Per the germline V gene, CDR1 is SGHTS and CDR2 is YDEGEE. CDR3 sequence reads: CASSPGQIRSEQFF. Incomplete CDR3 DNA: TGTGCCAGCAGCCCGGGACAGATACGTAGTGAG.

With respect to this clone: One end of the junction is discordant with germline, which a read error may explain. The read ends 3 residues shy of where the CDR3 ends; the end is completed using the germline J gene. The genes are TRBV6-1 and TRBJ2-3; 8 bases agree with TRBD1. The CDR3 extends over 14 amino acids. The germline V gene encodes CDR1 MNHNS and CDR2 SASEGT. The CDR3 sequence: CASSQDRGTETQYF. Incomplete CDR3 DNA: TGTGCCAGCAGTCAAGACAGGGGAACAGAGACG.

Remarks on this clone: The CDR3 goes on 3 residues after the read ends, and that part is filled in from the germline J gene. The V call is TRBV19, the J call TRBJ2-1, with TRBD2 as a possible D gene (5 bases). Trimming shortened V by 6 bases and J by 7 bases, and 25 bases separated the two germline ends. Per the germline V gene, CDR1 is LNHDA and CDR2 is SQIVND (reference sequence). The CDR3 covers 17 residues. The sequenced CDR3 bases are TGTGCCAGTAGCCTCCAATTTGGGAGTCCGTCGGGGAATGAG. Its translation: CASSLQFGSPSGNE. The entire CDR3 sequence reads CASSLQFGSPSGNEQFF.

Note on this clone: The missing CDR3 end, 3 residues past where the read stops, is filled in from the germline J gene. This rearrangement joins TRBV5-1 to TRBJ2-3; perhaps TRBD2 as D (6 bases). Germline V CDR1 and CDR2: SGHRS, YFSETQ. Trimming left V 4 bases short and J 2 bases short, with 17 bases between. The CDR3 is 16 amino acids. The CDR3 loop is CASSPLERATTDTQYF. The covered CDR3 bases are TGCGCCAGCAGCCCTCTGGAGCGGGCCACCACAGATACG.

To note about this clone: The CDR3 goes on 3 residues after the read ends, and that part is filled in from the germline J gene. This chain connects TRBV5-1 to TRBJ1-6; TRBD1 aligns across 9 bases. The trim removed 3 bases at V and 8 bases at J, leaving 6 bases unmatched. The CDR3 consists of 15 residues. The germline CDR1 and CDR2 sequences are SGHRS and YFSETQ. This CDR3 is CASSWGQGRDSPLHF. The CDR3 DNA, read in part, is TGCGCCAGCAGCTGGGGACAGGGCCGGGATTCACCC.

In the case of this clone: The read gets to within 3 residues of the CDR3 end, and the germline J gene fills in the rest. This chain links TRBV28 with TRBJ2-2; 10 nucleotides agree with TRBD1. CDR1 and CDR2 (germline): MDHEN, SYDVKM. The CDR3 covers 16 residues. The trim removed 5 bases at V and 5 bases at J, leaving 8 bases unmatched. The part of the CDR3 DNA that was read is TGTGCCAGCAGTCTCCCGGACAGGGGGGTGACCGGGGAG. Residues: CASSLPDRGVTGE. The complete CDR3 reads CASSLPDRGVTGELFF.

Comments on this clone: The read comes to an end 3 residues before the CDR3 does, leaving the germline J gene to fill in the end. The chain couples TRBV7-9 to TRBJ1-2, with D unresolved. Germline CDR1 reads SEHNR; CDR2 reads FQNEAQ (reference sequence). This CDR3 comprises 14 residues. The chain's CDR3 is CASSSTSGINDYTF. The sequenced CDR3 bases are TGTGCCAGCAGCTCGACTAGCGGAATCAATGAC.

Comments on this clone: The CDR3 end lies 3 residues beyond the end of the read and is filled in from the germline J gene. The rearrangement joins TRBV18 to TRBJ2-5; 7 bases align to TRBD1. The CDR3 contains 14 residues. The germline V gene has CDR1 KGHSH and CDR2 LQKENI. The V and J ends lost 3 bases and 3 bases, in that order; junction bases with no gene match: 4. The CDR3 region is CASSPLQGKETQYF. The covered CDR3 bases are TGTGCCAGCTCACCCTTACAGGGGAAAGAGACC.

On this clone: The read falls 3 residues short of the CDR3 end, and the missing part is taken from the germline J gene. The V and J genes are TRBV5-4 and TRBJ2-1, with a weak D call TRBD2 (6 bases). V lost 4 bases and J 8 bases, leaving 16 bases between the germline ends. Germline values: CDR1 SGHNT, CDR2 YYREEE (reference sequence). The CDR3 consists of 14 residues. CDR3 region: CASSETSFMDEQFF. The covered CDR3 bases are TGTGCCAGCAGCGAGACTAGTTTTATGGATGAG.

On this clone itself: The sequenced fragment ends 3 residues before the CDR3 boundary, so the rest is inferred from the germline J gene. This chain connects TRBV30 to TRBJ2-1; no clear D. In germline, CDR1 is GTSNPN, CDR2 SVGIG (reference sequence). This CDR3 comprises 13 residues. V lost 5 bases and J 2 bases, leaving 10 bases between the germline ends. Incomplete CDR3 DNA: TGTGCCTGGGCTTCAGGTCCCTACAATGAG. It is translated as CAWASGPYNE. The entire CDR3 reads CAWASGPYNEQFF.

A word on this clone: The CDR3 end falls 3 residues outside the read, so it is completed with the germline J gene. J is TRBJ1-5 and V is TRBV19; D possibly corresponds to TRBD1 (5 bases). The CDR3 runs 16 residues. Trimming took 7 bases from V and 0 from J, leaving 16 bases between them. Germline CDR1 reads LNHDA; CDR2 reads SQIVND (reference sequence). CDR3 protein: CASKGTHGISNQPQHF. CDR3 bases read: TGTGCCAGTAAAGGGACTCACGGGATTAGCAATCAGCCC.

Comments on this clone: Coverage ceases 3 residues before the CDR3 finishes, and the germline J gene fills in the end. This rearrangement joins TRBV7-9 to TRBJ2-5, with a tentative D call TRBD2 (6 bases). The CDR3 length is 15 residues. CDR1 and CDR2 (germline): SEHNR, FQNEAQ (reference sequence). The V end was cut by 6 bases, the J end by 0 bases, with 14 bases between. Incomplete CDR3 DNA: TGTGCCAGCAGTCGTGACCTAGCGTACCAAGAGACC. Translating it yields CASSRDLAYQET. The CDR3 in its entirety is CASSRDLAYQETQYF.

Notes on this clone: The CDR3 goes on 3 residues after the read ends, and that part is filled in from the germline J gene. The chain couples TRBV5-1 to TRBJ2-7; 9 bases are a match to TRBD1. V shed 0 bases and J 4 bases; nucleotides not matched to a gene: 5. The CDR3 is 15 amino acids. From germline, CDR1 is SGHRS and CDR2 YFSETQ. The CDR3 sequence: CASSLGRTGAYEQYF. Partial CDR3 DNA: TGCGCCAGCAGCTTGGGAAGGACAGGGGCGTACGAG.

Worth noting for this clone: The CDR3 end lies 3 residues beyond the end of the read and is filled in from the germline J gene. The chain joins TRBV10-3 to TRBJ2-5, with D possibly matching TRBD1 (6 bases). Between the trimmed V and J ends, which lost 0 bases and 5 bases, there was a span of 10 bases. The CDR3 consists of 14 residues. The V gene's germline CDR1 is ENHRY and CDR2 SYGVKD. The CDR3 spells CAISESQGLETQYF. Incomplete CDR3 DNA: TGTGCCATCAGTGAGTCGCAGGGGCTGGAGACC.

Concerning this clone: Read coverage stops 3 residues before the CDR3 terminus; the germline J gene supplies the remainder. The chain combines TRBV18 with TRBJ2-5; 9 bases are shared with TRBD2. Germline V gene data show CDR1 as KGHSH and CDR2 as LQKENI. This CDR3 contains 17 residues. V trimming: 2 bases; J trimming: 2 bases; junction bases outside the gene matches: 9. The CDR3 DNA, read in part, is TGTGCCAGCTCACCAATTCTAGCGGGGCCCACTCAAGAGACC. Amino acid sequence: CASSPILAGPTQET. The entire CDR3 reads CASSPILAGPTQETQYF.

As to this clone: The read terminates 3 residues ahead of where the CDR3 ends, so the germline J gene completes it. The chain couples TRBV5-1 to TRBJ2-7, with 10 bases fitting TRBD2. The CDR3 is 14 amino acids. CDR1 SGHRS and CDR2 YFSETQ come from the germline V gene. Trimming took 5 bases from V and 3 from J; bases not matched to a gene: 5. The CDR3 region is CASSPLAGGYEQYF. The CDR3 DNA, read in part, is TGCGCCAGCAGTCCCTTAGCGGGAGGCTACGAG.